A single sample is the source of the 29 T cell receptor beta chains below, sequenced in a study of blood T cell repertoires in COVID-19. The assay was immunoSEQ multiplex PCR, and TCRdb's table has in-frame clones only and misses some. Of 180,000 or so clones in the sample, about 86% were seen once. Sequencing was performed on peripheral blood. The receptors stem from a woman aged 25 to 39 with active or convalescent COVID-19.

The sample holds one count of this clone. This chain uses TRBV30 with TRBJ1-5; D is perhaps TRBD1 (6 bases). V lost 3 bases and J lost 1, with 16 bases in between. The germline V gene encodes CDR1 GTSNPN and CDR2 SVGIG (reference sequence). This CDR3 contains 16 residues. CDR3 region: CAWRGGGGSSNQPQHF. CDR3 DNA: TGTGCCTGGAGGGGAGGGGGGGGATCGAGCAATCAGCCCCAGCATTTT.

The chain couples TRBV25-1 to TRBJ2-5, with a tentative D call TRBD2 (7 bases). CDR3 length: 14 residues. Germline V gene data show CDR1 as MGHDK and CDR2 as SYGVNS. Trimming stripped 3 bases from V and 4 bases from J, with 12 bases between. CDR3 residues: CASSDYRGAETQYF. CDR3 in DNA: TGTGCCAGCAGTGATTACCGGGGGGCAGAGACCCAGTACTTC.

The rearrangement uses TRBV6-5 and TRBJ1-3; 7 bases are shared with TRBD1. Losses at the gene ends were 6 bases for V and 16 bases for J; bases not matched to a gene: 9. The CDR3 consists of 11 residues. CDR1 is MNHEY, CDR2 SVGAGI, per germline. The CDR3 here is CASSLGTDLYF. In DNA form, the CDR3 reads TGTGCCAGCAGCCTAGGGACAGATCTTTATTTT.

The count of this clone is one. V usage is TRBV5-8 and J usage is TRBJ2-3; the match to TRBD1 covers 8 bases. The CDR3 totals 14 residues. Trimming removed 3 bases from V and 5 bases from J; junction bases left unmatched: 5. Germline lookup yields CDR1 SGHTS and CDR2 YDEGEE. CDR3 DNA sequence: TGTGCCAGCAGCTGGCAGGGGGCAGGAGATACGCAGTATTTT. This gives the protein CASSWQGAGDTQYF.

This clone was seen a handful of times. V usage is TRBV4-1 and J usage is TRBJ2-1; no definite D call. The CDR3 is 16 residues long. Germline lookup yields CDR1 MGHRA and CDR2 YSYEKL. V was cut by 4 bases and J by 5 bases, with 18 bases left in between. CDR3 DNA: TGCGCCAGCAGCCCCAACCCGGGTCAGAGGAACAATGAGCAGTTCTTC. Translation: CASSPNPGQRNNEQFF.

J is TRBJ1-1 and V is TRBV18, with D tentatively TRBD1 (5 bases). V was trimmed by 2 bases and J by 1 base, leaving 11 bases between them. Germline V gene sequence: CDR1 KGHSH, CDR2 LQKENI. The CDR3 length is 15 residues. CDR3 amino acids: CASSPTAGGNTEAFF. CDR3 nucleotide sequence: TGTGCCAGCTCACCAACCGCGGGGGGGAACACTGAAGCTTTCTTT.

The rearrangement uses TRBV2 and TRBJ2-5; 12 bases are a match to TRBD2. The CDR3 is 16 amino acids. The germline gives CDR1 SNHLY, CDR2 FYNNEI. V dropped 8 bases and J dropped 5; count of bases not matched to a gene: 12. This chain's CDR3 is CASEGLAGGGGETQYF. The DNA for the CDR3 is TGTGCCAGCGAGGGGCTAGCGGGAGGGGGAGGCGAGACCCAGTACTTC.

By share, this clone ranks as large. This chain links TRBV9 with TRBJ2-3; TRBD2 matches at 9 bases. V gave up 3 bases and J gave up 4 bases; unmatched junction bases: 3. From germline, CDR1 is SGDLS and CDR2 YYNGEE. The CDR3 runs 14 residues. DNA for the CDR3: TGTGCCAGCAGCGCGGGCGGGGGGGCAGATACGCAGTATTTT. Amino acid sequence: CASSAGGGADTQYF.

This clone was found once. The genes are TRBV15 and TRBJ2-6; 10 positions match TRBD2. After removal of 5 bases from V and 0 bases from J, the junction contained 7 bases not matched to a gene. The CDR3 consists of 18 residues. Germline lookup yields CDR1 LNHNV and CDR2 YYDKDF (reference sequence). CDR3 sequence reads: CATSRRTSGLSGANVLTF. Here the CDR3 DNA reads TGTGCCACCAGCCGGAGGACTAGCGGACTCTCTGGGGCCAACGTCCTGACTTTC.

The V and J genes are TRBV4-1 and TRBJ1-2, with TRBD1 matching 7 bases. The CDR3 is 15 amino acids. Germline V gene lookup returns CDR1 MGHRA and CDR2 YSYEKL. The junction had 10 bases not matched to a gene; V was cut back by 1 base and J by 8 bases. The CDR3 protein is CASSQGGEGALGYTF. The CDR3 coding sequence is TGCGCCAGCAGCCAAGGGGGTGAGGGGGCGCTGGGCTACACCTTC.

The rearrangement links TRBV11-2 to TRBJ1-2; D remains ambiguous. V lost 5 bases, J lost 1 base, and 8 bases lay in between. Germline CDR1 reads SGHAT; CDR2 reads FQNNGV. The CDR3 extends over 13 amino acids. The CDR3 DNA is TGTGCCAGCAGCCCGGTCTTTAACTATGGCTACACCTTC. Protein sequence: CASSPVFNYGYTF.

The rearrangement links TRBV19 to TRBJ1-1, with no clear D. Germline assignment: CDR1 LNHDA and CDR2 SQIVND (reference sequence). V lost 10 bases, J lost 1 base, and 10 bases lay in between. The CDR3 sequence is 12 residues long. The CDR3 here is CATQTGNTEAFF. In DNA form, the CDR3 reads TGTGCCACTCAGACGGGGAACACTGAAGCTTTCTTT.

The CDR3 reads CASRGTARTDTQYF. The CDR3, as DNA: TGTGCCAGCCGCGGGACAGCTCGCACAGATACGCAGTATTTT. The chain is built from TRBV28 and TRBJ2-3; D possibly corresponds to TRBD1 (7 bases). The germline V gene encodes CDR1 MDHEN and CDR2 SYDVKM. The length of the CDR3 is 14 residues. The ends were cut back, 8 bases at V and 1 base at J, with 13 bases in the middle.

The chain is built from TRBV5-1 and TRBJ2-3, with TRBD2 identical over 12 bases. The CDR3 sequence is 15 residues long. V shed 3 bases, J shed 4 bases, and the junction held 3 bases outside the gene matches. Looked up from germline, CDR1 is SGHRS and CDR2 is YFSETQ. CDR3 sequence: CASSSSGRVADTQYF. DNA of the CDR3: TGCGCCAGCAGCTCTAGCGGGAGGGTTGCAGATACGCAGTATTTT.

The gene calls are TRBV4-1 and TRBJ2-5, with a weak D call TRBD1 (6 bases). From germline, CDR1 is MGHRA and CDR2 YSYEKL. This CDR3 spans 14 amino acids. The germline V and J ends were trimmed by 3 bases and 4 bases, with 12 bases remaining between them. CDR3 bases: TGCGCCAGCAGCCACGGTCAGGGGCCAGAGACCCAGTACTTC. Translation gives CASSHGQGPETQYF.

V and J are TRBV13 and TRBJ2-5; 11 nucleotides align to TRBD2. Trimming at V came to 5 bases and at J to 4 bases, leaving 3 bases not matched to a gene. This CDR3 region has 14 residues. The germline CDR1 and CDR2 sequences are PRHDT and FYEKMQ (reference sequence). DNA of the CDR3: TGTGCCAGCAGCGGGGGACTAGCGGTAGAGACCCAGTACTTC. The encoded protein is CASSGGLAVETQYF. Based on the CDR3 plus reference TRBV13 and TRBJ2-5, the full variable domain is AAGVIQSPRHLIKEKRETATLKCYPIPRHDTVYWYQQGPGQDPQFLISFYEKMQSDKGSIPDRFSAQQFSDYHSELNMSSLELGDSALYFCASSGGLAVETQYFGPGTRLLVL.

The chain links TRBV7-9 to TRBJ1-1, with TRBD1 as a possible D gene (5 bases). Germline assignment: CDR1 SEHNR and CDR2 FQNEAQ (reference sequence). The CDR3 length is 14 residues. The germline V and J ends were trimmed by 1 base and 1 base, with 7 bases remaining between them. CDR3 DNA sequence: TGTGCCAGCAGCTTAGGGGGCGGGAACACTGAAGCTTTCTTT. Amino acid sequence: CASSLGGGNTEAFF.

This chain links TRBV14 with TRBJ1-1, with 7 bases aligning to TRBD1. Per germline, CDR1 SGHDN and CDR2 FVKESK. CDR3 size: 14 residues. J gave up 2 bases and V 6 bases, and 6 bases lay outside the gene matches. The CDR3 region has the DNA TGTGCCAGCAGATCGGACAGGAAAAACACTGAAGCTTTCTTT. Its translation: CASRSDRKNTEAFF.

V usage is TRBV18 and J usage is TRBJ2-1; 11 bases are a match to TRBD2. This CDR3 has 16 residues. The junction had 5 bases not matched to a gene; V was cut back by 3 bases and J by 4 bases. Germline CDR1 reads KGHSH; CDR2 reads LQKENI. The DNA of the CDR3 is TGTGCCAGCTCACCGTTAGCGGGAGGGAGTTACAATGAGCAGTTCTTC. Its protein product is CASSPLAGGSYNEQFF. The full variable domain, with the rest looked up from reference TRBV18 and TRBJ2-1, is NAGVMQNPRHLVRRRGQEARLRCSPMKGHSHVYWYRQLPEEGLKFMVYLQKENIIDESGMPKERFSAEFPKEGPSILRIQQVVRGDSAAYFCASSPLAGGSYNEQFFGPGTRLTVL.

The chain employs TRBV7-9 and TRBJ1-6; 8 bases line up with TRBD1. The germline CDR1 and CDR2 sequences are SEHNR and FQNEAQ (reference sequence). Trimming removed 5 bases from V and 5 bases from J; junction bases left unmatched: 5. This CDR3 is built from 15 residues. The CDR3 nucleotides read TGTGCCAGCAGCCAGCAGACAGGGGATAATTCACCCCTCCACTTT. Its translation: CASSQQTGDNSPLHF. Using reference TRBV7-9 and TRBJ1-6 for the parts outside the CDR3, the full variable domain is DTGVSQNPRHKITKRGQNVTFRCDPISEHNRLYWYRQTLGQGPEFLTYFQNEAQLEKSRLLSDRFSAERPKGSFSTLEIQRTEQGDSAMYLCASSQQTGDNSPLHFGNGTRLTVT.

The chain employs TRBV11-3 and TRBJ2-2, with D possibly being TRBD1 (5 bases). The CDR3 totals 13 residues. Germline CDR1 reads SGHNT; CDR2 reads YENEEA. The V end was cut by 5 bases, the J end by 6 bases, with 10 bases between. In nucleotides, the CDR3 is TGTGCCAGCAGCCTTTCAGGGTCCGGGGAGCTGTTTTTT. This gives the protein CASSLSGSGELFF.

V and J are TRBV30 and TRBJ1-1, with 8 bases identical to TRBD1. From germline, CDR1 is GTSNPN and CDR2 SVGIG (reference sequence). The CDR3 spans 14 residues. V lost 1 base and J lost 5; bases outside the gene matches: 6. CDR3 in amino acids: CAWSDRGVGTEAFF. CDR3 bases: TGTGCCTGGAGTGACAGGGGGGTGGGGACTGAAGCTTTCTTT.

With respect to this clone: The identical CDR3 is also encoded by other nucleotide sequences in the sample. The gene calls are TRBV4-2 and TRBJ2-2; 12 bases fit TRBD2. CDR1 is LGHNA and CDR2 is YNFKEQ in the germline V gene. The CDR3 length is 16 residues. The J segment lost 7 bases and the V segment lost 4 bases, leaving 7 bases of the junction unmatched. This CDR3 reads CASSPRLAGALGELFF. The CDR3 DNA follows: TGTGCCAGCAGCCCCAGACTAGCGGGAGCCCTCGGGGAGCTGTTTTTT.

CDR3 nucleotides: TGTGCCAGCATTGCGGAGAATGCCTACGAGCAGTACTTC. It codes for CASIAENAYEQYF. The chain is built from TRBV6-5 and TRBJ2-7; D unresolved. The CDR3 contains 13 residues. Germline CDR1 is MNHEY and CDR2 is SVGAGI. V was clipped by 7 bases and J by 2 bases, with 12 bases between them.

In nucleotides, the CDR3 is TGCGCCAGCAGTTTCGGGACAGCCAACACCGGGGAGCTGTTTTTT. Protein: CASSFGTANTGELFF. This chain uses TRBV5-1 with TRBJ2-2; 7 positions agree with TRBD1. There are 15 residues in the CDR3. Trimming took 5 bases from V and 2 from J; bases not matched to a gene: 6. Germline V gene data show CDR1 as SGHRS and CDR2 as YFSETQ.

This chain links TRBV6-6 with TRBJ1-5; D is unresolved. Germline V gene sequence: CDR1 MNHNY, CDR2 SVGAGI (reference sequence). CDR3 length: 14 residues. V shed 5 bases and J shed 5 bases, with 13 bases lying between them. CDR3 residues: CASSTRLEDQPQHF. For the CDR3, the DNA is TGTGCCAGCAGTACCCGTCTCGAGGATCAGCCCCAGCATTTT.

The V call is TRBV5-1, the J call TRBJ2-1; weak D call: TRBD2 (6 bases). CDR1 and CDR2 from the germline V gene are SGHRS and YFSETQ. The CDR3 spans 18 residues. With 0 bases removed from V and 0 bases from J, the gap between germline ends came to 16 bases. Here the CDR3 DNA reads TGCGCCAGCAGCTTGGCCCGGGTAGCGGAAAGCTCCTACAATGAGCAGTTCTTC. Its translation: CASSLARVAESSYNEQFF.

In this sample, this clone turned up once. The rearrangement uses TRBV28 and TRBJ2-7, with 7 bases matching TRBD2. After removal of 2 bases from V and 7 bases from J, the junction contained 17 bases not matched to a gene. The CDR3 consists of 17 residues. Germline V gene sequence: CDR1 MDHEN, CDR2 SYDVKM. The CDR3 here is CASSLAPREGLGVEQYF. The CDR3 DNA reads TGTGCCAGCAGTTTAGCCCCTAGGGAGGGCCTCGGTGTTGAGCAGTACTTC.

The V and J genes are TRBV4-1 and TRBJ1-2; 9 bases fit TRBD1. CDR1 and CDR2 from the germline V gene are MGHRA and YSYEKL. The trim removed 2 bases at V and 5 bases at J, leaving 3 bases unmatched. The CDR3 covers 14 residues. The CDR3 protein is CASSQMGQGYGYTF. The DNA of the CDR3 is TGCGCCAGCAGCCAAATGGGACAGGGTTATGGCTACACCTTC.